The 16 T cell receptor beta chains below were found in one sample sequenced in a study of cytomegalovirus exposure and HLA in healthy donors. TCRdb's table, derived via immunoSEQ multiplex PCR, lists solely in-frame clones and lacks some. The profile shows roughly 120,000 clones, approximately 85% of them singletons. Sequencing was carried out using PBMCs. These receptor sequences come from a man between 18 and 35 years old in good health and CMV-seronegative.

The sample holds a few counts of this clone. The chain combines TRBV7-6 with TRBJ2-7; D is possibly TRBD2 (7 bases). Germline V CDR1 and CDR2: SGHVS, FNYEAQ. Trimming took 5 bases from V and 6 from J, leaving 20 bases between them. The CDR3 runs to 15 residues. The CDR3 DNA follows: TGTGCCAGCAGCCCTAGAGGGGGAGGGCCGGTCGAGCAGTACTTC. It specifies CASSPRGGGPVEQYF.

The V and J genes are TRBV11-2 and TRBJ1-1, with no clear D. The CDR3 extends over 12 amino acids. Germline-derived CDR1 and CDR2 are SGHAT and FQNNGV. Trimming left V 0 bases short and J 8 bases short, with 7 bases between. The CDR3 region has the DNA TGTGCCAGCAGCTTAGATGGCACAGAAGCTTTCTTT. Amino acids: CASSLDGTEAFF.

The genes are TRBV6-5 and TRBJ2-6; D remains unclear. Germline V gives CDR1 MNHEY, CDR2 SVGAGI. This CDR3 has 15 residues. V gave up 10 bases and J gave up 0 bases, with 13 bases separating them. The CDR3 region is CATEATASGANVLTF. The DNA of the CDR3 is TGTGCCACCGAGGCCACCGCCTCTGGGGCCAACGTCCTGACTTTC.

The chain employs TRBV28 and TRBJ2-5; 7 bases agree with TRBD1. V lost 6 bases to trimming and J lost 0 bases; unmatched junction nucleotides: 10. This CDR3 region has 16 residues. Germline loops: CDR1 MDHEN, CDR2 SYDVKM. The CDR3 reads CASSTESGQHQETQYF. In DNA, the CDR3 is TGTGCCAGCAGCACCGAATCGGGACAGCACCAAGAGACCCAGTACTTC.

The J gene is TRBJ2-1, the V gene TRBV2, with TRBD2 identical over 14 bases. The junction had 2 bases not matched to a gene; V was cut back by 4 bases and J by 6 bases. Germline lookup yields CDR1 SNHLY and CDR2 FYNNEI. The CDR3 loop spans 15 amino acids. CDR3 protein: CASSGGLAGGNEQFF. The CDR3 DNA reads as TGTGCCAGCAGTGGTGGACTAGCGGGGGGCAATGAGCAGTTCTTC.

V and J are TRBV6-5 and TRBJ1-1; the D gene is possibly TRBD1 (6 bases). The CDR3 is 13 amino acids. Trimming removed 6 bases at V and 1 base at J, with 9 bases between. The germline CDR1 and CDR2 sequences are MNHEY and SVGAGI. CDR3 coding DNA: TGTGCCAGCAGGGGGACATCGAACACTGAAGCTTTCTTT. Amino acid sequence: CASRGTSNTEAFF.

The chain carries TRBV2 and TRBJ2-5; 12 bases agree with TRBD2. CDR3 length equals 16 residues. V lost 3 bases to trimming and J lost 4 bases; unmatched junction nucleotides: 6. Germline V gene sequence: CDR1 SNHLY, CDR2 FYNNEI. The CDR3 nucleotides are TGTGCCAGCAGTGATAGGGAGACTAGCGGGGGAGAGACCCAGTACTTC. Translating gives CASSDRETSGGETQYF.

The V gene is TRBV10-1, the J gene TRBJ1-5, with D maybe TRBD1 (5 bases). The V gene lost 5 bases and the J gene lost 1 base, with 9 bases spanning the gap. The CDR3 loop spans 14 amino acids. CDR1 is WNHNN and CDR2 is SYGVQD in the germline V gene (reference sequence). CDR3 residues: CASSRRGSNQPQHF. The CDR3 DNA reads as TGCGCCAGCAGTCGCCGGGGGAGCAATCAGCCCCAGCATTTT.

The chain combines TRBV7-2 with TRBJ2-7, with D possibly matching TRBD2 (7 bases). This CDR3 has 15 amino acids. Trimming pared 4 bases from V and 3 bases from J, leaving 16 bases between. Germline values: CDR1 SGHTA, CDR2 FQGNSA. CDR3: CASSYKGEGFYEQYF. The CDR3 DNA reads TGTGCCAGCAGCTACAAGGGGGAGGGTTTCTACGAGCAGTACTTC. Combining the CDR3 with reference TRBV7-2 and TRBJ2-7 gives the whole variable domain GAGVSQSPSNKVTEKGKDVELRCDPISGHTALYWYRQSLGQGLEFLIYFQGNSAPDKSGLPSDRFSAERTGGSVSTLTIQRTQQEDSAVYLCASSYKGEGFYEQYFGPGTRLTVT.

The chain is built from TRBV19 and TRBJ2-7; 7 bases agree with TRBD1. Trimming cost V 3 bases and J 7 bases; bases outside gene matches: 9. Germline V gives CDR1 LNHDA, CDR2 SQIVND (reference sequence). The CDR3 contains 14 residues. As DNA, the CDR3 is TGTGCCAGTAGTATCGAGGGGGCGACGCGAGAGCAGTACTTC. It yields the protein CASSIEGATREQYF.

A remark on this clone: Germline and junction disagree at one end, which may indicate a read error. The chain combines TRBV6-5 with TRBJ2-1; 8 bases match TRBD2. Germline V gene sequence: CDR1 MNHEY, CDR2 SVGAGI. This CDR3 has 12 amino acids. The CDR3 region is CASSYHPSGWVF. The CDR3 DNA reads TGTGCCAGCAGTTACCACCCTAGCGGGTGGGTCTTC.

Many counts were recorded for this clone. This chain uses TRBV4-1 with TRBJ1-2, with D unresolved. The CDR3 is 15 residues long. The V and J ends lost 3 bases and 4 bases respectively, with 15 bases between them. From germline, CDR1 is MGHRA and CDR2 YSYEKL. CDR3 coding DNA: TGCGCCAGCAGCCAGGGTGACCTGGGAGGCTATGGCTACACCTTC. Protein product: CASSQGDLGGYGYTF.

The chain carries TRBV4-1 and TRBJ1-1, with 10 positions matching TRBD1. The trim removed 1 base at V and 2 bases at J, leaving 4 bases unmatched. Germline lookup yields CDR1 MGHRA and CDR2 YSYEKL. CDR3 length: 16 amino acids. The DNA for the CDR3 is TGCGCCAGCAGCCAAGCCCGGACAGGGGGAAACACTGAAGCTTTCTTT. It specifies CASSQARTGGNTEAFF.

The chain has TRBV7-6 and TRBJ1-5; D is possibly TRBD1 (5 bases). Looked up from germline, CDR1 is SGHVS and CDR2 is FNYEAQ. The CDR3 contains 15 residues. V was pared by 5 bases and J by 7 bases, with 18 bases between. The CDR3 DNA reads TGTGCCAGCAGCCAGGGTATGGCAGCGAACCAGCCCCAGCATTTT. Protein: CASSQGMAANQPQHF.

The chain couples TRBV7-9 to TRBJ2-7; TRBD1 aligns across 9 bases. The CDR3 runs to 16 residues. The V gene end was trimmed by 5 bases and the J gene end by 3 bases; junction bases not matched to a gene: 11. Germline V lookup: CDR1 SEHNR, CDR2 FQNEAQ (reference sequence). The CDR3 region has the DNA TGTGCCAGCAGCCCAGCCGGGACAGGGAGGAACTACGAGCAGTACTTC. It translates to CASSPAGTGRNYEQYF. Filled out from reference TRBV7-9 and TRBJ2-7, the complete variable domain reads DTGVSQNPRHKITKRGQNVTFRCDPISEHNRLYWYRQTLGQGPEFLTYFQNEAQLEKSRLLSDRFSAERPKGSFSTLEIQRTEQGDSAMYLCASSPAGTGRNYEQYFGPGTRLTVT.

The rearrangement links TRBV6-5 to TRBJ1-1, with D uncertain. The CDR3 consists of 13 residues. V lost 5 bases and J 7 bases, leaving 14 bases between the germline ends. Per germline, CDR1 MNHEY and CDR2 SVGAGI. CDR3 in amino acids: CASSLNPRIEAFF. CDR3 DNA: TGTGCCAGCAGTCTCAACCCCAGAATTGAAGCTTTCTTT.